The 2 T cell receptor beta chains below were found in one sample sequenced in a study of cytomegalovirus exposure and HLA in healthy donors. Researchers ran the PCR with 60 Vbeta and 13 Jbeta primers. Sequencing used immunoSEQ multiplex PCR; TCRdb keeps in-frame clones, though not all of them. This sample yields about 200,000 clones, of which 60% to 80% are seen a single time; approximately 3.9% belongs to the top ten. Source material: PBMCs. These receptors were taken from a male donor in good health and CMV-seronegative.

V gene TRBV9 combines with J gene TRBJ1-1; D remains ambiguous. The CDR3 contains 14 residues. Germline V lookup: CDR1 SGDLS, CDR2 YYNGEE. V was cut by 1 base and J by 4 bases, with 11 bases left in between. The CDR3 DNA follows: TGTGCCAGCAGCGTAAACCCGGCGGGCACTGAAGCTTTCTTT. This translates into CASSVNPAGTEAFF.

Here the CDR3 reads CASSPEPGDTEAFF. The CDR3 coding sequence is TGTGCCAGCAGCCCCGAACCAGGGGACACTGAAGCTTTCTTT. The chain recombines TRBV7-3 with TRBJ1-1; D is perhaps TRBD1 (6 bases). CDR1 and CDR2 (germline): SGHTA, FQGTGA. CDR3 length: 14 residues. Between the trimmed V and J ends, which lost 5 bases and 3 bases, there was a span of 13 bases.